Only a few counts were recorded for the clone carrying this T cell receptor beta chain. The antigen is not known. Germline-derived CDR1 and CDR2 are MGHRA and YSYEKL. The CDR3 spans 13 residues. V lost 5 bases and J 5 bases, leaving 13 bases between the germline ends. Every sample gave at least 5 micrograms of total RNA when it was extracted. The source of the sample is a study of blood T cells in healthy people across ages. Study-level findings and limits: Long-lived donors exceeded aged donors in naive CD4+ cells and diversity.

Next came a second PCR, run for about 6 to 12 cycles, which used a sample-barcoded 5' primer along with a J-beta primer mix. TCRdb redid the calling of the 5' RACE reads with MiXCR, one entry per CDR3 protein. The sample includes some 1.1 million distinct CDR3 sequences, 30% to 40% of them seen just once. The sequencing input was blood. The clonotype was recovered from a man aged 18 to 35 in good health. The chain links TRBV4-1 to TRBJ2-7; TRBD1 might be the D (6 bases). CDR3 in DNA: TGCGCCAGCAGCTCAACAGGGAACCACGAGCAGTACTTC. The encoded protein is CASSSTGNHEQYF.